This TCR beta chain comes out of a study of T-cell memory formation after mild COVID-19. Across the study: There were largely donor-specific TCR clusters. Findings of the study overall: Contracting CD4+ clones sat mainly in CM and EM; CD8+ in EMRA. CD4+ bias marked clones expanding day 15 to 37, unlike balanced contracting clones.

In its sample, this clonotype was seen many times. Antigen specificity is unknown. V was pared by 4 bases and J by 11 bases, with 19 bases of the junction left unmatched. This CDR3 is built from 16 residues. The germline V gene encodes CDR1 LGHNA and CDR2 YSLEER. Employing constant-segment primers, 5'RACE generated TCR alpha and TCR beta cDNA libraries bearing sample barcodes and UMIs. From the 5' RACE reads, TCRdb called clonotypes with MiXCR, one entry per CDR3 protein. The top ten clones hold 20% to 25% of a sample with 350,000 to 500,000 distinct CDR3 sequences, under 20% of them seen once. The receptor was derived from a man between 18 and 29 years old who had mild COVID-19 (a few samples of this study predate the infection). Cell type and time point are not known. The rearrangement joins TRBV4-3 to TRBJ1-1; 7 bases match TRBD1. The sequenced sample was PBMCs or a T cell subset sorted from them (not recorded which). CDR3 DNA: TGCGCCAGCAGCCCTACTACCCAATCAGGGGGAGGAATGGCTTTCTTT. It yields the protein CASSPTTQSGGGMAFF.